One sample yielded the 32 T cell receptor beta chains listed below, sequenced in a study of molecular identifiers for immune sequencing clone quantification. A single record per CDR3 protein comes from TCRdb applying MiXCR to the PCR reads. The sample lists 70,000 to 90,000 distinct CDR3 sequences, roughly a fifth occurring once. Sample: naive CD8+ T cells from blood, with Jurkat cell RNA spiked in. Subset denoted: FACS-sorted CD8+CD4-CCR7+CD45RA+ naive T cells. Receptors were obtained from a human donor in good health. Some libraries in this study had Jurkat cell RNA spiked in.

A note on this clonotype: Since a much larger clone is just one base distant, this may be a read error. The chain employs TRBV10-3 and TRBJ2-4, with 7 bases matching TRBD2. The CDR3 spans 17 residues. CDR1 and CDR2 (germline): ENHRY, SYGVKD. With V trimmed by 4 bases and J by 1 base, 10 bases remained unmatched. The CDR3: CAISGDFAGVAKNIQYF. Written as DNA, the CDR3 is TGTGCCATCAGTGGGGACTTCGCGGGGGTGGCCAAAAACATTCAGTACTTC.

Notes on this clonotype: A much larger clone sits a single nucleotide away, making a read error possible. This rearrangement joins TRBV7-9 to TRBJ1-1; D is possibly TRBD1 (6 bases). V was clipped by 4 bases and J by 3 bases, with 15 bases between them. The CDR3 is 15 amino acids. Germline assignment: CDR1 SEHNR and CDR2 FQNEAQ (reference sequence). The CDR3 DNA is TGTGCCAGCAGCTCCAGGACAGCCCCGGACACTGAAGCTTTCTTT. This encodes CASSSRTAPDTEAFF.

This clonotype was picked up many times. The chain is built from TRBV6-1 and TRBJ2-7, with D perhaps TRBD2 (5 bases). The germline V gene encodes CDR1 MNHNS and CDR2 SASEGT. V was clipped by 4 bases and J by 7 bases, with 11 bases between them. The CDR3 sequence is 12 residues long. CDR3 loop: CASSGLEGEQYF. CDR3 nucleotides: TGTGCCAGCAGTGGTCTAGAGGGTGAGCAGTACTTC.

V and J are TRBV24-1 and TRBJ2-5; D not resolved. Germline V lookup: CDR1 KGHDR, CDR2 SFDVKD. Trimming removed 4 bases from V and 0 bases from J, with 5 bases in between. The CDR3 sequence is 13 residues long. The CDR3 loop reads CATSDRNQETQYF. CDR3 sequence (DNA): TGTGCCACCAGTGACCGGAACCAAGAGACCCAGTACTTC.

About this clonotype: The conserved phenylalanine or tryptophan normally closing the CDR3 is absent here, so this likely arose from a read error. Written as DNA, the CDR3 is TGCAGCGTTGAAGCCGAGGGGATGGAAGCTTTCCTT. This encodes CSVEAEGMEAFL. The chain combines TRBV29-1 with TRBJ1-1; D is possibly TRBD1 (5 bases). Trimming cost V 1 base and J 8 bases, with 11 bases left between them. Germline V gene lookup returns CDR1 SQVTM and CDR2 ANQGSEA. This CDR3 contains 12 residues.

The chain is built from TRBV30 and TRBJ2-1; 7 positions agree with TRBD1. This CDR3 spans 18 amino acids. Per the germline V gene, CDR1 is GTSNPN and CDR2 is SVGIG (reference sequence). Trimming took 3 bases from V and 0 from J; bases not matched to a gene: 14. The CDR3 protein is CAWRTDRSSESSYNEQFF. The CDR3 DNA reads as TGTGCCTGGAGGACGGACAGGTCGTCTGAAAGCTCCTACAATGAGCAGTTCTTC. Using reference TRBV30 and TRBJ2-1 for the parts outside the CDR3, the full variable domain is SQTIHQWPATLVQPVGSPLSLECTVEGTSNPNLYWYRQAAGRGLQLLFYSVGIGQISSEVPQNLSASRPQDRQFILSSKKLLLSDSGFYLCAWRTDRSSESSYNEQFFGPGTRLTVL.

This clonotype has only one observation. A junction end diverges from the germline sequence, so it may reflect a read error. The chain carries TRBV5-5 and TRBJ1-1, with no clear D. CDR1 is SGHKS, CDR2 YYEKEE, per germline (reference sequence). The CDR3 length is 13 residues. CDR3 in DNA: TGTGCTAGCAGCCGCCAGGACGGCACTGAAGCTTTCTTT. This translates into CASSRQDGTEAFF.

This clonotype occurred many times. The gene calls are TRBV5-5 and TRBJ2-7; the D gene could be TRBD1 or TRBD2 (5 bases each). The V end was cut by 3 bases, the J end by 2 bases, with 15 bases between. The germline gives CDR1 SGHKS, CDR2 YYEKEE (reference sequence). The CDR3 extends over 15 amino acids. This chain's CDR3 is CASSWGIGGTYEQYF. The CDR3 bases are TGTGCCAGCAGCTGGGGCATAGGAGGAACCTACGAGCAGTACTTC. Full variable domain (rest looked up from reference TRBV5-5 and TRBJ2-7): DAGVTQSPTHLIKTRGQQVTLRCSPISGHKSVSWYQQVLGQGPQFIFQYYEKEERGRGNFPDRFSARQFPNYSSELNVNALLLGDSALYLCASSWGIGGTYEQYFGPGTRLTVT.

Regarding this clonotype: A clone one base away is much larger, so this may be a read error. V and J are TRBV30 and TRBJ1-1, with D uncertain. The CDR3 totals 12 residues. Trimming removed 8 bases from V and 10 bases from J, with 20 bases in between. Germline CDR1 GTSNPN, CDR2 SVGIG (reference sequence). CDR3 sequence reads: CATQAPSGGAFF. For the CDR3, the DNA is TGTGCCACTCAAGCCCCCTCAGGAGGAGCTTTCTTT.

This clonotype was counted at least ten times. The chain joins TRBV28 to TRBJ2-3, with D perhaps matching TRBD2 (6 bases). The CDR3 covers 16 residues. Per germline, CDR1 MDHEN and CDR2 SYDVKM. Deletions cut 2 bases from V and 1 base from J, with 13 bases between. For the CDR3, the DNA is TGTGCCAGCAGTTTAAGGGTGCCGGGAGGCACAGATACGCAGTATTTT. Translating gives CASSLRVPGGTDTQYF.

This clonotype showed up many times. CDR3 in amino acids: CASSYSGGHNEQFF. Here the CDR3 DNA reads TGTGCCAGCAGTTACAGCGGGGGGCACAATGAGCAGTTCTTC. The rearrangement links TRBV6-2 or TRBV6-3 to TRBJ2-1; TRBD2 matches at 9 bases. Germline CDR1 MNHEY, CDR2 SVGEGT. This CDR3 is built from 14 residues. The J segment lost 5 bases and the V segment lost 2 bases, leaving 1 base of the junction unmatched.

This clonotype was observed at least ten times. The V call is TRBV7-6, the J call TRBJ1-3; D unclear. Looked up from germline, CDR1 is SGHVS and CDR2 is FNYEAQ. With 5 bases removed from V and 4 bases from J, the gap between germline ends came to 15 bases. The CDR3 covers 15 residues. The CDR3 DNA reads as TGTGCCAGCAGCCGAGGAGATTCCTTAGGAAACACCATATATTTT. Its protein product is CASSRGDSLGNTIYF. Based on the CDR3 plus reference TRBV7-6 and TRBJ1-3, the full variable domain is GAGVSQSPRYKVTKRGQDVALRCDPISGHVSLYWYRQALGQGPEFLTYFNYEAQQDKSGLPNDRFSAERPEGSISTLTIQRTEQRDSAMYRCASSRGDSLGNTIYFGEGSWLTVV.

This clonotype was counted at least ten times. The rearrangement links TRBV30 to TRBJ1-1; no reliable D call. CDR1 is GTSNPN and CDR2 is SVGIG in the germline V gene (reference sequence). Trimming removed 0 bases at V and 4 bases at J, with 6 bases between. The CDR3 has 12 residues. The DNA for the CDR3 is TGTGCCTGGAGTGTAACAACCACTGAAGCTTTCTTT. Protein: CAWSVTTTEAFF. The full variable domain, completed using reference TRBV30 and TRBJ1-1, is SQTIHQWPATLVQPVGSPLSLECTVEGTSNPNLYWYRQAAGRGLQLLFYSVGIGQISSEVPQNLSASRPQDRQFILSSKKLLLSDSGFYLCAWSVTTTEAFFGQGTRLTVV.

This clonotype was observed many times. The rearrangement uses TRBV30 and TRBJ2-7, with D perhaps TRBD2 (6 bases). Germline CDR1 reads GTSNPN; CDR2 reads SVGIG (reference sequence). The CDR3 sequence is 13 residues long. V was pared by 4 bases and J by 4 bases, with 14 bases between. In DNA form, the CDR3 reads TGTGCCTGGACGATGAATAGCGGATACGAGCAGTACTTC. Translation gives CAWTMNSGYEQYF.

About this clonotype itself: A much larger clone is a single base away; this may be a read error. The chain links TRBV19 to TRBJ2-7; 7 nucleotides align to TRBD1. The ends lost 5 bases at V and 9 bases at J; junction bases unmatched: 16. Germline CDR1 is LNHDA and CDR2 is SQIVND (reference sequence). The CDR3 consists of 15 residues. CDR3 nucleotides: TGTGCCAGTAGTTTACCGGGACAGTCGAAGAGGGCGCAGTACTTC. It encodes CASSLPGQSKRAQYF.

The table lists this clonotype with many counts. The rearrangement uses TRBV29-1 and TRBJ2-2, with D possibly TRBD2 on 5 matching bases. The CDR3 length is 15 residues. V lost 1 base to trimming and J lost 1 base, with 10 bases between them. The germline V gene encodes CDR1 SQVTM and CDR2 ANQGSEA. CDR3 nucleotides: TGCAGCGTTGAAGCCCGAGGGCTGAACACCGGGGAGCTGTTTTTT. As protein: CSVEARGLNTGELFF.

This clonotype was seen ten or more times. This rearrangement joins TRBV20-1 to TRBJ2-7; TRBD1 aligns across 10 bases. J gave up 4 bases and V 3 bases, and 9 bases lay outside the gene matches. The V gene's germline CDR1 is DFQATT and CDR2 SNEGSKA (reference sequence). The CDR3 consists of 15 residues. The chain's CDR3 is CSARPLDRGSYEQYF. The CDR3 region has the DNA TGCAGTGCTAGGCCCCTGGACAGGGGGTCTTACGAGCAGTACTTC.

This chain links TRBV24-1 with TRBJ2-1, with D tentatively TRBD1 or TRBD2 (5 bases each). This CDR3 region has 18 residues. The V end lost 3 bases, the J end lost 0 bases, and 17 bases lay between the germline ends. Germline V lookup: CDR1 KGHDR, CDR2 SFDVKD. This chain's CDR3 is CATSDPGPHGRSYNEQFF. The CDR3, as DNA: TGTGCCACCAGTGATCCGGGGCCGCATGGGCGCTCCTACAATGAGCAGTTCTTC.

This clonotype was recorded only once. The junction shows a germline mismatch at one end, possibly a read error. For the CDR3, the DNA is TGTGCCAGCAGTGCCCTTCTGGCACCAAACACCGGGCAGCTCTACTTT. Its translation is CASSALLAPNTGQLYF. The chain has TRBV11-2 and TRBJ2-2; no clear D. The CDR3 loop spans 16 amino acids. CDR1 and CDR2 from the germline V gene are SGHAT and FQNNGV.

The CDR3 spells CASSITSGRYNEQFF. CDR3 DNA sequence: TGTGCCAGTAGTATTACTAGCGGGAGGTACAATGAGCAGTTCTTC. J is TRBJ2-1 and V is TRBV19; TRBD2 matches at 12 bases. With 3 bases clipped from V and 4 bases from J, the junction kept 1 base outside the gene matches. The V gene's germline CDR1 is LNHDA and CDR2 SQIVND (reference sequence). The CDR3 runs 15 residues.

Comment on this clonotype: This may be a read error, as it is one base from a much larger clone. The CDR3 region has the DNA TGCGGTGCTAGATCCGGCGGCCTACGCGAAGAGACCCAGTACTTC. It is translated as CGARSGGLREETQYF. The rearrangement links TRBV20-1 to TRBJ2-5; unclear D gene. Germline V gene sequence: CDR1 DFQATT, CDR2 SNEGSKA (reference sequence). The CDR3 consists of 15 residues.

The table lists this clonotype with many counts. V and J are TRBV4-1 and TRBJ2-7, with 10 bases lining up with TRBD1. The CDR3 sequence is 15 residues long. Germline values: CDR1 MGHRA, CDR2 YSYEKL. The ends lost 3 bases at V and 3 bases at J; junction bases unmatched: 5. DNA for the CDR3: TGCGCCAGCAGCCAGGCCGGGACAGGGGACTACGAGCAGTACTTC. It yields the protein CASSQAGTGDYEQYF.

In the case of this clonotype: It may be a read error: a sequence one base away is much more abundant. The chain recombines TRBV16 with TRBJ1-1; the match to TRBD1 covers 9 bases. Germline V gene lookup returns CDR1 KGHSY and CDR2 FQNENV. The CDR3 is 14 residues long. CDR3 nucleotides: TGTGCCAGCAGCCACGGACAGGGGAGTACTGAAGCTCTCTTT. Amino acids: CASSHGQGSTEALF.

This clonotype was seen many times. The J gene is TRBJ2-3, the V gene TRBV5-6; 12 bases align to TRBD2. This CDR3 has 16 amino acids. V shed 6 bases, J shed 0 bases, and the junction held 5 bases outside the gene matches. The germline gives CDR1 SGHDT, CDR2 YYEEEE. CDR3 amino acids: CASTRLAGASTDTQYF. Written as DNA, the CDR3 is TGTGCCAGCACCCGACTAGCGGGAGCTAGCACAGATACGCAGTATTTT. Based on the CDR3 plus reference TRBV5-6 and TRBJ2-3, the full variable domain is DAGVTQSPTHLIKTRGQQVTLRCSPKSGHDTVSWYQQALGQGPQFIFQYYEEEERQRGNFPDRFSGHQFPNYSSELNVNALLLGDSALYLCASTRLAGASTDTQYFGPGTRLTVL.

This clonotype was observed a few times. A much larger clone lies one base from this, so it may be a read error. This chain joins TRBV12-3 or TRBV12-4 and TRBJ2-2; the D gene could be TRBD1 or TRBD2 (5 bases each). The CDR3 loop spans 16 amino acids. V was clipped by 6 bases and J by 5 bases, with 19 bases between them. CDR3 sequence reads: CASRQSWDRETGELFF. The CDR3 nucleotides are TGTGCCAGCAGACAATCCTGGGACCGAGAGACCGGGGAGCTGTTTTTT.

This chain connects TRBV7-9 to TRBJ1-1; 10 bases align to TRBD1. The V segment lost 5 bases and the J segment 1 base; nucleotides outside the gene matches: 4. CDR3 length equals 15 residues. Looked up from germline, CDR1 is SEHNR and CDR2 is FQNEAQ (reference sequence). The CDR3 bases are TGTGCCAGCAGCCCCGGACAGGGGGGGAACACTGAAGCTTTCTTT. Its translation is CASSPGQGGNTEAFF.

The V and J genes are TRBV15 and TRBJ2-1; 7 bases are shared with TRBD1. The germline V gene has CDR1 LNHNV and CDR2 YYDKDF (reference sequence). This CDR3 has 16 residues. Trimming cost V 0 bases and J 3 bases; bases outside gene matches: 5. CDR3 sequence: CATSRDLGGVYNEQFF. The CDR3 coding sequence is TGTGCCACCAGCAGAGATTTAGGGGGCGTCTACAATGAGCAGTTCTTC.

This clonotype was counted only a few times. V is TRBV27 and J is TRBJ1-1; D gene unclear. CDR3 length: 13 amino acids. Germline V gene sequence: CDR1 MNHEY, CDR2 SMNVEV (reference sequence). V gave up 4 bases and J gave up 6 bases, with 12 bases separating them. As DNA, the CDR3 is TGTGCCAGCAGTTCGCCCGCGTCCGCTGAAGCTTTCTTT. Residues: CASSSPASAEAFF.

The table lists this clonotype with many counts. The chain combines TRBV28 with TRBJ2-1, with D unclear. Between the trimmed V and J ends, which lost 4 bases and 9 bases, there was a span of 13 bases. Per germline, CDR1 MDHEN and CDR2 SYDVKM. The CDR3 is 13 amino acids. The CDR3 coding sequence is TGTGCCAGCAGTTCTCGACACACGGGTGAGCAGTTCTTC. This translates into CASSSRHTGEQFF.

This clonotype was seen more than once but under ten times. The gene calls are TRBV20-1 and TRBJ2-7, with a tentative D call TRBD1 (5 bases). Looked up from germline, CDR1 is DFQATT and CDR2 is SNEGSKA (reference sequence). The CDR3 covers 13 residues. V was pared by 3 bases and J by 5 bases, with 14 bases between. The CDR3 reads CSARTDINDEQYF. DNA for the CDR3: TGCAGTGCTAGGACGGACATAAATGACGAGCAGTACTTC.

This clonotype occurred many times. The rearrangement joins TRBV29-1 to TRBJ2-4; D is undetermined. Between the trimmed V and J ends, which lost 6 bases and 6 bases, there was a span of 21 bases. This CDR3 has 15 amino acids. Per germline, CDR1 SQVTM and CDR2 ANQGSEA. CDR3 sequence (DNA): TGCAGCGTACTGCTCTTTGATGTAGGCAGAAACATTCAGTACTTC. This sequence encodes CSVLLFDVGRNIQYF.

For the CDR3, the DNA is TGTGCCAGCAGCTCCAGCGGGATTTACAATGAGCAGTTCTTC. Translated: CASSSSGIYNEQFF. The rearrangement links TRBV11-2 to TRBJ2-1; 7 bases match TRBD2. This CDR3 region has 14 residues. Germline CDR1 and CDR2: SGHAT and FQNNGV. Germline trimming cut 4 bases from V and 4 bases from J; bases unmatched to any gene: 4.